A selection of T cell receptor beta chains follows, all from one sample in a study of post-analysis software for immune sequencing data. TCRdb re-analysed the PCR reads in MiXCR, keeping a single row per CDR3 protein. The sample includes about 810,000 distinct CDR3 sequences, around 53% of them seen just once. The sequencing input was blood. All receptors derive from a girl aged 5-17 years with multiple sclerosis. Each CDR3 is given without its conserved first and last residue. The order of the fields is V gene, J gene, CDR3 length, CDR3 protein.

>TRBV29-1|TRBJ2-7|11
SVGGTGAYEQY
>TRBV18|TRBJ2-7|12
ATSRGVNSYEQY
>TRBV6-6|TRBJ2-5|9
ASSYHKTQY
>TRBV3-1|TRBJ1-2|12
ASSQGGSKGGYT
>TRBV4-1|TRBJ2-7|15
ASSQEEGTADSYEQY
>TRBV21-1|TRBJ2-4|15
ASSKESAPGAKNIQY
>TRBV29-1|TRBJ2-7|14
SVEDPGGGDSGEQY
>TRBV6-1|TRBJ1-5|13
ASSEALQVNQPQH
>TRBV20-1|TRBJ2-3|12
SAHHGQSTDTQY
>TRBV7-9|TRBJ1-2|14
ASSLILRQPRHGYT
>TRBV3-1|TRBJ1-1|10
ASRQGTGEAF
>TRBV6-5|TRBJ2-7|11
ASSYSRSYEQY
>TRBV5-5|TRBJ2-1|12
ASSLPGPFYEQF
>TRBV5-1|TRBJ1-2|13
ASSLTPTGGHGYT
>TRBV11-2|TRBJ1-2|13
ASSLPRQGTYGYT
>TRBV7-6|TRBJ2-2|13
ASSLLSVNTGELF
>TRBV5-5|TRBJ2-4|15
ASSLVRGGETKNIQY
>TRBV5-1|TRBJ2-5|13
ASSFRVPIQETQY
>TRBV5-1|TRBJ2-3|12
ASSFGGAADTQY
>TRBV27|TRBJ2-7|11
AIRVGKSYEQY
>TRBV15|TRBJ1-2|16
ATSRERISVASNYGYT
>TRBV29-1|TRBJ1-2|12
SVMGGPTNYGYT